Below, one T cell receptor (beta chain) is given with its context. Its antigen remains undetermined. Base qualities are not recorded, but no much larger clone differs from it by a single base. This sample was taken from a study of T cell responses to AZD1222 COVID-19 vaccine (dated by TCRdb to the early 2020s). About the full investigation: AZD1222 recipients with second doses at about 4 weeks or about 12 weeks were pooled, because spike-specific TCR depth and breadth did not differ between schedules. TCR sequencing was performed for roughly 250 trial participants, of whom approximately 200 were given two doses of AZD1222 and around 26 were given two doses of MenACWY control vaccine. Trial participants were enrolled by age into subgroups of 18-55, 56-69 and 70-plus years, and around 150, 28 and 57 TCR-sequenced participants, respectively, were included in these subgroups.

Results the study describes overall, beyond this receptor: Reportedly, almost half of the unique spike-specific TCRs recognized epitopes lying outside the regions that are mutated in the B.1.351 and B.1.1.7 variants. Vaccine-associated CD4 TCRs spanned the whole spike protein, with dominant responses in regions 160-218 and 743-854. Because no day 14 peak-response samples were available, repertoires were characterized only after the peak T cell response. In the small 56-69-year group, the increase in depth fell short of significance, most likely because of low power. Most participants were white British and females outnumbered males, and the authors suggested that clonal diversity may have been underestimated. A significant rise in spike-specific TCR breadth and depth was observed after two AZD1222 doses relative to day 0 and relative to MenACWY recipients. Conclusions about previously exposed vaccinees were limited because only a handful of AZD1222 recipients were SARS-CoV-2 seropositive at baseline.

There are 13 amino acids in the CDR3, from cysteine to phenylalanine inclusive. The only DNA kept is the CDR3, 39 bases in frame from the first base. Trimming removed 2 bases from V and 8 bases from J; the gene matches leave 0 bases unexplained. CDR1 and CDR2 are drawn from the germline V gene: ENHRY, SYGVKD. The CDR3 regions of human TCRbeta chains were analyzed by immunosequencing. As for how the authors treated the data: TCRs in the repertoires were compared against a reference library of SARS-CoV-2-specific TCRs that had been generated with the MIRA antigen-specificity platform. Breadth was defined as the fraction of unique TCRs that were SARS-CoV-2-associated, and depth was defined as the fraction of total T cells that were SARS-CoV-2-associated. Using the MIRA data, each spike-specific TCR was assigned both to the spike region to which the TCR was reactive and to a CD4 or CD8 class. Log10-transformed breadth and depth values were compared by one-way ANOVA with Sidak's multiple comparisons tests. This is the immuneACCESS table as TCRdb keeps it, with only in-frame sequences that have V and J called. A part of the clones is gone; compared with another copy, unresolved V genes explain less than half, and the rest is unexplained. V and J calls and clone size are those listed in that table; D and trimming were worked out from the DNA. This sample lists under 150,000 clones; less than 90% were detected once. 7.5% of the sample is taken by the ten largest.

Taken with the paper, the label for time point translates to: baseline before first vaccination. Samples from vaccinated people were obtained from the UK trials COV001 and COV002, which included a single-blind randomized controlled phase 2/3 trial of AZD1222 (ChAdOx1 nCoV-19) in healthy adults. For TCRbeta chain sequencing, PBMC samples from trial participants were taken at day 0 and at day 28 after the second dose. The source material was peripheral blood, sampled on day 0 of AZD1222 vaccination. This receptor was identified in an adult in good health. This chain joins TRBV10-3 to TRBJ2-4, and TRBD1 matches 10 of the central bases. The CDR3 region: CAISEGQGDIQYF. The bases are TGTGCCATCAGTGAGGGACAGGGGGACATTCAGTACTTC.